This TCR beta chain is drawn from a study of metastatic and nonmetastatic thyroid tumors. This clone is categorized as medium-sized. The identical CDR3 is also encoded by other nucleotide sequences in the sample. Germline assignment: CDR1 MDHEN and CDR2 SYDVKM. The CDR3 totals 12 residues. V lost 6 bases and J 7 bases, leaving 10 bases between the germline ends. Using MiXCR, TCRdb reanalyzed the PCR reads. The sample has about 22,000 clones, around 21% seen once; the top ten hold roughly 13%. Prior to thyroid surgery, none of the patients had received any treatment. The sequenced sample was blood. The source of this sequence is a male donor with papillary thyroid cancer or a benign thyroid nodule (not recorded which). Some clones in this sample may be carry-over from other donors' samples. V and J are TRBV28 and TRBJ2-4; D is possibly TRBD2 (5 bases). Here the CDR3 DNA reads TGTGCCAGCAGCGGGGATGAGAACATTCAGTACTTC. The encoded protein is CASSGDENIQYF. Together with reference TRBV28 and TRBJ2-4, the CDR3 gives the full variable domain: DVKVTQSSRYLVKRTGEKVFLECVQDMDHENMFWYRQDPGLGLRLIYFSYDVKMKEKGDIPEGYSVSREKKERFSLILESASTNQTSMYLCASSGDENIQYFGAGTRLSVL.